These 32 T cell receptor beta chains came from one sample sequenced in a study of molecular identifiers for immune sequencing clone quantification. Each CDR3 protein is one row after TCRdb ran MiXCR on the PCR reads. The sample carries under 65,000 distinct CDR3 sequences, approximately 25% recorded once. Sequencing was done on a sample of naive CD8+ T cells from blood, with Jurkat cell RNA spiked in. Stated subset: FACS-sorted CD8+CD4-CCR7+CD45RA+ naive T cells. Receptors were obtained from a human donor in good health. Some libraries in this study had Jurkat cell RNA spiked in.

Remarks on this clonotype: A much bigger clone sits one base away, suggesting this may be a read error. The chain joins TRBV28 to TRBJ2-3, with 11 bases lining up with TRBD2. CDR3 length: 19 amino acids. CDR1 MDHEN and CDR2 SYDVKM come from the germline V gene. Trimming at V came to 4 bases and at J to 5 bases, leaving 17 bases not matched to a gene. CDR3 DNA sequence: TGTGCCAGCAGTTCCCTAGCGGGAGGCGTGGTCGGTTTTTTAGATACGCAGTATTTT. Translated, it gives CASSSLAGGVVGFLDTQYF.

This clonotype was found a few times. This rearrangement joins TRBV27 to TRBJ2-1, with D perhaps TRBD2 (6 bases). The CDR3 runs 16 residues. Germline values: CDR1 MNHEY, CDR2 SMNVEV (reference sequence). V was shortened by 2 bases and J by 5 bases, with 16 bases between the two germline ends. CDR3: CASSLRRAPPNNEQFF. CDR3 sequence (DNA): TGTGCCAGCAGTTTAAGGAGGGCACCCCCGAACAATGAGCAGTTCTTC.

To note about this clonotype: A clone one base away is much larger, so this may be a read error. This likely comes from a read error, as the CDR3 has no conserved phenylalanine or tryptophan at its end. This chain uses TRBV27 with TRBJ1-1; D not resolved. Between the trimmed V and J ends, which lost 5 bases and 5 bases, there was a span of 12 bases. Germline values: CDR1 MNHEY, CDR2 SMNVEV (reference sequence). There are 13 residues in the CDR3. The CDR3 here is CASSPLGDTEAFS. CDR3 bases: TGTGCCAGCAGTCCCCTTGGCGATACTGAAGCTTTCTCT.

The rearrangement links TRBV28 to TRBJ2-7; TRBD2 matches at 7 bases. The CDR3 covers 14 residues. The V gene end was trimmed by 5 bases and the J gene end by 3 bases; junction bases not matched to a gene: 7. Germline CDR1 MDHEN, CDR2 SYDVKM. The CDR3 spells CASSLSGLDYEQYF. CDR3 DNA sequence: TGTGCCAGCAGTCTTAGCGGGCTAGACTACGAGCAGTACTTC.

The chain has TRBV27 and TRBJ1-5, with 9 positions matching TRBD1. CDR1 is MNHEY, CDR2 SMNVEV, per germline (reference sequence). The trim removed 5 bases at V and 6 bases at J, leaving 5 bases unmatched. CDR3 length: 14 residues. The CDR3 sequence: CASSQQGAFQPQHF. The CDR3 bases are TGTGCCAGCAGTCAACAGGGGGCTTTTCAGCCCCAGCATTTT.

As concerns this clonotype: This may stem from a read error, because a much larger clone lies one nucleotide away. This chain connects TRBV28 to TRBJ1-5, with 7 bases lining up with TRBD1. Germline V gene data show CDR1 as MDHEN and CDR2 as SYDVKM. CDR3 size: 15 residues. The CDR3 nucleotides are TGTGCCAGCAGTCCGGGACAGCTTAGCAGTCAGCCCCAGCATTTT. It yields the protein CASSPGQLSSQPQHF. The full variable domain, with the rest looked up from reference TRBV28 and TRBJ1-5, is DVKVTQSSRYLVKRTGEKVFLECVQDMDHENMFWYRQDPGLGLRLIYFSYDVKMKEKGDIPEGYSVSREKKERFSLILESASTNQTSMYLCASSPGQLSSQPQHFGDGTRLSIL.

This clonotype appeared many times. The chain carries TRBV9 and TRBJ2-3; a possible D gene is TRBD2 (5 bases). Germline loops: CDR1 SGDLS, CDR2 YYNGEE. Trimming removed 6 bases at V and 8 bases at J, with 13 bases between. The CDR3 spans 12 residues. The CDR3: CASNTLEGTQYF. DNA for the CDR3: TGTGCCAGCAATACCCTCGAGGGTACGCAGTATTTT.

In the case of this clonotype: In this CDR3 the conserved last residue, phenylalanine or tryptophan, is missing, so a read error is likely. This rearrangement joins TRBV7-9 to TRBJ2-3, with no clear D. V lost 5 bases and J 3 bases, leaving 6 bases between the germline ends. The CDR3 contains 12 residues. Germline CDR1 and CDR2: SEHNR and FQNEAQ (reference sequence). In DNA form, the CDR3 reads TGTGCCAGCAGCCCCGAAACAGATACGCAGTATCTT. Its translation: CASSPETDTQYL.

Many counts were recorded for this clonotype. This chain uses TRBV24-1 with TRBJ2-1; maybe TRBD2 (6 bases). Per germline, CDR1 KGHDR and CDR2 SFDVKD. The CDR3 is 15 amino acids. Trimming shortened V by 1 base and J by 5 bases, and 11 bases separated the two germline ends. This chain's CDR3 is CATSDFGLAHNEQFF. CDR3 nucleotides: TGTGCCACCAGTGATTTCGGCCTAGCGCACAATGAGCAGTTCTTC.

This clonotype has a count of ten or more. The V and J genes are TRBV3-1 and TRBJ2-3; TRBD2 aligns across 9 bases. V shed 7 bases and J 6 bases; nucleotides not matched to a gene: 8. The CDR3 is 14 amino acids. Germline CDR1 reads LGHDT; CDR2 reads YNNKEL (reference sequence). The CDR3: CASNPGLAQDTQYF. The DNA of the CDR3 is TGTGCCAGCAACCCCGGACTAGCGCAGGATACGCAGTATTTT.

This clonotype was counted many times. This sequence joins TRBV12-3 or TRBV12-4 and TRBJ2-3; 8 bases fit TRBD2. V dropped 6 bases and J dropped 9; count of bases not matched to a gene: 8. This CDR3 has 13 amino acids. CDR3 sequence reads: CASSGGVLKTQYF. For the CDR3, the DNA is TGTGCCAGCAGCGGGGGGGTATTGAAGACGCAGTATTTT.

This clonotype appeared a single time. No conserved phenylalanine or tryptophan ends this CDR3, so it is likely a read error. The V call is TRBV6-5, the J call TRBJ1-3; no clear D. The V gene's germline CDR1 is MNHEY and CDR2 SVGAGI. The CDR3 consists of 14 residues. The ends were cut back, 4 bases at V and 2 bases at J, with 9 bases in the middle. This chain's CDR3 is CASSSVGAGNTIYY. CDR3 nucleotides: TGTGCCAGCAGTTCTGTGGGCGCTGGAAACACCATATATTAT.

As regards this clonotype: This may come from a read error, since a much larger clone is one base off. CDR3 protein: CASSVGYGVLYEQYF. The CDR3, as DNA: TGTGCCAGCAGCGTGGGTTACGGGGTACTCTACGAGCAGTACTTC. The rearrangement links TRBV9 to TRBJ2-7; maybe TRBD2 (5 bases). Germline-derived CDR1 and CDR2 are SGDLS and YYNGEE. The CDR3 runs to 15 residues. The ends were cut back, 2 bases at V and 3 bases at J, with 15 bases in the middle.

On this clonotype itself: A much larger clone differs from this one at a single base, so this may be a read error. The J gene is TRBJ2-5, the V gene TRBV4-3; weak D call: TRBD2 (6 bases). CDR1 and CDR2 (germline): LGHNA, YSLEER. Trimming shortened V by 0 bases and J by 5 bases, and 19 bases separated the two germline ends. The CDR3 extends over 17 amino acids. Written as DNA, the CDR3 is TGCGCCAGCAGCCAAGATCAACGCGGGGAGGCCTTGGAGACCCAGTACTTC. Its protein is CASSQDQRGEALETQYF.

As to this clonotype: One base away lies a much larger clone, so this may be a sequencing read error. The CDR3 reads CASSLAGGRTDTQYF. The CDR3, as DNA: TGTGCCAGCAGCTTGGCAGGAGGGCGCACAGATACGCAGTATTTT. The chain recombines TRBV5-3 with TRBJ2-3, with a weak D call TRBD2 (6 bases). TRBV5-3 counts as an open reading frame of uncertain function. The CDR3 has 15 amino acids.

The genes are TRBV6-2 or TRBV6-3 and TRBJ2-1; D might be TRBD2 (6 bases). CDR1 and CDR2 from the germline V gene are MNHEY and SVGEGT. The CDR3 is 18 residues long. Trimming shortened V by 2 bases and J by 0 bases, and 17 bases separated the two germline ends. CDR3 loop: CASSYGVPAGSSYNEQFF. CDR3 in DNA: TGTGCCAGCAGTTACGGGGTCCCGGCGGGAAGCTCCTACAATGAGCAGTTCTTC.

This clonotype was counted many times. V gene TRBV20-1 combines with J gene TRBJ1-1; no reliable D call. The V end lost 3 bases, the J end lost 1 base, and 15 bases lay between the germline ends. The germline gives CDR1 DFQATT, CDR2 SNEGSKA (reference sequence). The CDR3 has 15 residues. The CDR3 DNA reads as TGCAGTGCTAGGGACTTCCGAGGGAGGAACACTGAAGCTTTCTTT. Translating it yields CSARDFRGRNTEAFF.

As to this clonotype: A read error is possible here, since a much larger clone lies one base away. V is TRBV7-9 and J is TRBJ1-2; maybe TRBD1 (5 bases). Trimming removed 4 bases at V and 0 bases at J, with 12 bases between. The CDR3 is made up of 15 amino acids. CDR1 and CDR2 (germline): SEHNR, FQNEAQ (reference sequence). For the CDR3, the DNA is TGTGCCAGCAGCTACCAGGACACAGCTAACTATGGCTACACCTTC. Amino acids: CASSYQDTANYGYTF.

This sequence joins TRBV29-1 and TRBJ2-7; no firm D call. Trimming took off 6 bases at V and 6 bases at J, with 12 bases between the two ends. The CDR3 is 11 residues long. Per germline, CDR1 SQVTM and CDR2 ANQGSEA. CDR3 loop: CSVTLSIEQYF. The CDR3 DNA sequence: TGCAGCGTGACTTTGAGTATCGAGCAGTACTTC.

The chain links TRBV6-2 or TRBV6-3 to TRBJ1-2; D is uncertain. The CDR3 extends over 18 amino acids. From germline, CDR1 is MNHEY and CDR2 SVGEGT. Trimming removed 5 bases at V and 0 bases at J, with 22 bases between. For the CDR3, the DNA is TGTGCCAGCAGTCCCGCACCCCGGACGGATATTACTAACTATGGCTACACCTTC. Protein sequence: CASSPAPRTDITNYGYTF.

This clonotype has ten or more counts. V gene TRBV28 combines with J gene TRBJ2-3; 7 positions match TRBD2. With V trimmed by 3 bases and J by 7 bases, 10 bases remained unmatched. The germline V gene encodes CDR1 MDHEN and CDR2 SYDVKM. CDR3 length: 15 amino acids. CDR3 in amino acids: CASSLTSLSRNTQYF. CDR3 coding DNA: TGTGCCAGCAGTTTGACTAGCCTCTCTCGCAATACGCAGTATTTT.

The sample holds many counts of this clonotype. The V call is TRBV5-1, the J call TRBJ1-1, with 8 bases aligning to TRBD1. This CDR3 has 14 residues. Germline V gene data show CDR1 as SGHRS and CDR2 as YFSETQ. The V gene end was trimmed by 3 bases and the J gene end by 6 bases; junction bases not matched to a gene: 7. CDR3 nucleotides: TGCGCCAGCAGCTCCACCTGGACAGGGCCTGAAGCTTTCTTT. It codes for CASSSTWTGPEAFF.

On this clonotype itself: A junction end diverges from the germline sequence, so it may reflect a read error. The V call is TRBV5-1, the J call TRBJ1-1; D uncertain. The CDR3 sequence is 14 residues long. From germline, CDR1 is SGHRS and CDR2 YFSETQ. The CDR3 DNA reads as TGCGCCAACAACTTGAGTTCCGCAAACACTAAAGCTTTCTTT. Residues: CANNLSSANTKAFF.

This clonotype was seen repeatedly, ten times or more. The chain has TRBV12-3 or TRBV12-4 and TRBJ2-5; D is ambiguous. The CDR3 sequence is 14 residues long. Trimming cost V 3 bases and J 2 bases, with 10 bases left between them. The CDR3 is CASSFAGAQETQYF. CDR3 in DNA: TGTGCCAGCAGTTTCGCCGGAGCACAAGAGACCCAGTACTTC.

The chain links TRBV27 to TRBJ2-7; possible D gene TRBD1, 7 bases. The CDR3 consists of 13 residues. Per germline, CDR1 MNHEY and CDR2 SMNVEV (reference sequence). V was trimmed by 6 bases and J by 4 bases, leaving 13 bases between them. The CDR3 loop is CASSPTGRYEQYF. Written as DNA, the CDR3 is TGTGCCAGCAGCCCGACAGGGAGGTACGAGCAGTACTTC.

Of note for this clonotype: A much more abundant neighbour one base away suggests this may be a read error. V usage is TRBV20-1 and J usage is TRBJ1-5, with TRBD1 as a possible D gene (5 bases). The germline V gene encodes CDR1 DFQATT and CDR2 SNEGSKA (reference sequence). The CDR3 length is 13 residues. CDR3: CSAEGRSTQPQHF. In DNA form, the CDR3 reads TGCAGTGCAGAGGGACGGAGCACTCAGCCCCAGCATTTT.

This clonotype showed up many times. This chain connects TRBV9 to TRBJ2-3, with 8 bases lining up with TRBD1. This CDR3 is built from 15 residues. CDR1 is SGDLS, CDR2 YYNGEE, per germline. With V trimmed by 5 bases and J by 0 bases, 5 bases remained unmatched. CDR3: CASRRQGSSTDTQYF. The CDR3 coding sequence is TGTGCCAGCAGAAGACAGGGGTCGAGCACAGATACGCAGTATTTT.

A remark on this clonotype: Given a much more abundant clone one base away, this may be a read error. The chain joins TRBV7-2 to TRBJ2-4; D may be TRBD1 (5 bases). The CDR3 contains 18 residues. Germline V gene lookup returns CDR1 SGHTA and CDR2 FQGNSA. Written as DNA, the CDR3 is TGTGCCGGCAGCCCGCCATTCGACAGAAATAGAGCCAAAAACATTCAGTACTTC. This codes for CAGSPPFDRNRAKNIQYF.

This clonotype was seen only a few times. V and J are TRBV5-6 and TRBJ2-1, with 7 bases matching TRBD1. The CDR3 length is 15 residues. Germline-derived CDR1 and CDR2 are SGHDT and YYEEEE. The V segment lost 4 bases and the J segment 4 bases; nucleotides outside the gene matches: 8. The CDR3 protein is CASSPTGNSYNEQFF. The CDR3 DNA reads TGTGCCAGCAGCCCGACAGGGAACTCTTACAATGAGCAGTTCTTC.

This clonotype came up many times. V gene TRBV5-1 combines with J gene TRBJ1-1, with 8 positions matching TRBD1. The CDR3 is made up of 16 amino acids. The ends lost 4 bases at V and 0 bases at J; junction bases unmatched: 8. In germline, CDR1 is SGHRS, CDR2 YFSETQ. The CDR3 DNA is TGCGCCAGCAGCCGAGGGACAGGAGTTATGAACACTGAAGCTTTCTTT. Protein sequence: CASSRGTGVMNTEAFF.

The gene calls are TRBV7-6 and TRBJ2-3, with a possible D match to TRBD1 (5 bases). Trimming took off 1 base at V and 0 bases at J, with 8 bases between the two ends. Germline V gene sequence: CDR1 SGHVS, CDR2 FNYEAQ. The CDR3 extends over 15 amino acids. The CDR3 DNA reads TGTGCCAGCAGCTTAGGACAGAGTAGCACAGATACGCAGTATTTT. Translating it yields CASSLGQSSTDTQYF.

V and J are TRBV7-2 and TRBJ2-7; D not certain. The CDR3 covers 15 residues. Trimming took 1 base from V and 2 from J, leaving 12 bases between them. Germline CDR1 and CDR2: SGHTA and FQGNSA. CDR3 in DNA: TGTGCCAGCAGCTTAGGTGTACAATCCCCCTACGAGCAGTACTTC. Its translation: CASSLGVQSPYEQYF.